This TCR beta chain was profiled in a study of T cell responses to AZD1222 COVID-19 vaccine. Findings and limits, study-wide: Donors in the cohort were predominantly white British and more often female, and clonal diversity was possibly underestimated. Baseline testing showed seropositivity in only a handful of AZD1222 recipients.

CDR1 SGHRS and CDR2 YFSETQ come from the germline V gene. Trimming cost V 3 bases and J 6 bases, with 10 bases left between them. CDR3 length equals 12 residues. On this clone: No antigen is known for it.

Sequencing was performed with immunoSEQ multiplex PCR; in TCRdb, only in-frame clones are kept and a portion is missing. The sample consists of about 100,000 clones, about 88% of them appearing once. The chain uses TRBV5-1 and TRBJ2-7; no reliable D call. The specimen was peripheral blood, collected on day 0 of AZD1222 vaccination. The receptor comes from an adult in good health. For the CDR3, the DNA is TGCGCCAGCAGCTCCCACAAGGGCGAGCAGTACTTC. It specifies CASSSHKGEQYF.